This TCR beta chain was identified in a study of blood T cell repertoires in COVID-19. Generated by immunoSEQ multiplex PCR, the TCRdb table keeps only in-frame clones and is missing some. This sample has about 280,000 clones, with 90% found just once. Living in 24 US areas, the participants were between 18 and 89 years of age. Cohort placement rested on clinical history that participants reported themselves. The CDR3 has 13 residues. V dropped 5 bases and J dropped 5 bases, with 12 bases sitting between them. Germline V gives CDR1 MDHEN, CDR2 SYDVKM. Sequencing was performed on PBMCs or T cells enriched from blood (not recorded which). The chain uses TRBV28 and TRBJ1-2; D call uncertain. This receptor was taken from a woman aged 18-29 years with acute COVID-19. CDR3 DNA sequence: TGTGCCAGCAGTCTCACCTCAGGTTATGGCTACACCTTC. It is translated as CASSLTSGYGYTF.